The 16 T cell receptor beta chains below all came from one sample that was sequenced in a study of beta chain features in type 1 diabetes. General study findings and limits: Across all four CD4+ subsets, people with type 1 diabetes showed modestly shorter TCRB CDR3s.

Which antigens these TCRs recognize remains unknown. Expressed TCRB transcripts were sequenced because the entire RNA isolate underwent reverse transcription. Libraries were prepared by immunoSEQ multiplex PCR; TCRdb keeps only in-frame clonotypes and omits some of them. The sample lists 600,000 or so clones; over 11% were seen once. The sample consisted of naive CD4+ T cells from blood. Receptors originate from a man aged 18-30 years with type 1 diabetes.

There are a few counts of this clone. The rearrangement joins TRBV29-1 to TRBJ2-3; 7 nucleotides line up with TRBD1. There are 13 residues in the CDR3. Germline CDR1 is SQVTM and CDR2 is ANQGSEA. Losses at the gene ends were 6 bases for V and 1 base for J; bases not matched to a gene: 4. The CDR3 nucleotides are TGCAGCGTCGGGGACAGCCGCACAGATACGCAGTATTTT. Translation: CSVGDSRTDTQYF.

CDR3 bases: TGTGCCAGCTGGAGGAGAAACACTGAAGCTTTCTTT. This codes for CASWRRNTEAFF. The chain uses TRBV6-5 and TRBJ1-1; unclear D gene. Deletions cut 8 bases from V and 2 bases from J, with 9 bases between. The CDR3 contains 12 residues. Germline values: CDR1 MNHEY, CDR2 SVGAGI.

The chain links TRBV6-5 to TRBJ2-7; D not certain. This CDR3 comprises 16 residues. Germline CDR1 is MNHEY and CDR2 is SVGAGI. The germline V and J ends were trimmed by 0 bases and 0 bases, with 12 bases remaining between them. The DNA of the CDR3 is TGTGCCAGCAGTTACTCCGTATCGCCCTTCTCCTACGAGCAGTACTTC. It is translated as CASSYSVSPFSYEQYF.

V is TRBV7-2 and J is TRBJ2-3; D possibly corresponds to TRBD1 (5 bases). Germline V gene data show CDR1 as SGHTA and CDR2 as FQGNSA. This CDR3 has 14 residues. V was shortened by 1 base and J by 4 bases, with 9 bases between the two germline ends. CDR3 residues: CASSLVQGPDTQYF. CDR3 nucleotides: TGTGCCAGCAGCTTAGTCCAGGGTCCAGATACGCAGTATTTT.

DNA for the CDR3: TGTGCCAGCAGCTTAATGGCTTACAATGAGCAGTTCTTC. This translates into CASSLMAYNEQFF. The rearrangement uses TRBV7-2 and TRBJ2-1; D is ambiguous. CDR1 SGHTA and CDR2 FQGNSA come from the germline V gene. The CDR3 has 13 residues. Trimming pared 2 bases from V and 4 bases from J, leaving 6 bases between.

The table lists this clone with a few counts. The chain employs TRBV9 and TRBJ1-1; TRBD1 might be the D (5 bases). This CDR3 is built from 17 residues. From germline, CDR1 is SGDLS and CDR2 YYNGEE. V gave up 4 bases and J gave up 3 bases, with 22 bases separating them. The CDR3, as DNA: TGTGCCAGCAGCACACCCGGGACGGAGTTTACGCACACTGAAGCTTTCTTT. Its protein is CASSTPGTEFTHTEAFF.

This clone has more than one count but fewer than ten. The chain links TRBV7-9 to TRBJ2-5, with D perhaps TRBD1 or TRBD2 (5 bases each). This CDR3 contains 11 residues. V was trimmed by 11 bases and J by 3 bases, leaving 10 bases between them. Germline V lookup: CDR1 SEHNR, CDR2 FQNEAQ (reference sequence). The CDR3 DNA reads TGTGCCGTGGTGGGGGAAGAGACCCAGTACTTC. Translation: CAVVGEETQYF.

This clone showed up just a few times. This chain connects TRBV7-2 to TRBJ2-1, with 11 positions matching TRBD2. The V segment lost 5 bases and the J segment 7 bases; nucleotides outside the gene matches: 7. The CDR3 has 15 amino acids. Germline CDR1 SGHTA, CDR2 FQGNSA. The CDR3 DNA sequence: TGTGCCAGCAGCCCGCCGGGACTAGCGGTGAATGAGCAGTTCTTC. Its protein product is CASSPPGLAVNEQFF.

The genes are TRBV6-6 and TRBJ2-1; D call uncertain. This CDR3 is built from 16 residues. CDR1 is MNHNY and CDR2 is SVGAGI in the germline V gene (reference sequence). V was clipped by 0 bases and J by 1 base, with 10 bases between them. This CDR3 reads CASSYSETASYNEQFF. CDR3 nucleotides: TGTGCCAGCAGTTACTCGGAGACTGCTTCCTACAATGAGCAGTTCTTC.

The chain carries TRBV5-1 and TRBJ2-5; no clear D gene. The last part of the DNA fits TRBJ2-7 better; the J call may be wrong. CDR3 length equals 13 residues. The germline CDR1 and CDR2 sequences are SGHRS and YFSETQ. CDR3 bases: TGCGCCAGCAGCTTTCAGGATACCTACGAGCAGTACTTC. Protein: CASSFQDTYEQYF.

The V gene is TRBV28, the J gene TRBJ2-7, with 11 nucleotides matching TRBD2. This CDR3 is 14 amino acids long. Trimming took 6 bases from V and 7 from J; bases not matched to a gene: 8. Germline loops: CDR1 MDHEN, CDR2 SYDVKM. CDR3 bases: TGTGCCAGCAGACCCTCAGGACTAGCGGGTGAGCAGTACTTC. It translates to CASRPSGLAGEQYF.

The sample holds a few counts of this clone. The CDR3 here is CASSFPPGRVFGNEQFF. CDR3 bases: TGTGCCAGCAGTTTCCCTCCCGGCAGGGTATTCGGGAATGAGCAGTTCTTC. The chain joins TRBV27 to TRBJ2-1; perhaps TRBD1 as D (5 bases). Germline V gene sequence: CDR1 MNHEY, CDR2 SMNVEV (reference sequence). The CDR3 extends over 17 amino acids. V lost 3 bases to trimming and J lost 7 bases, with 22 bases between them.

The rearrangement uses TRBV19 and TRBJ2-1, with TRBD2 matching over 11 bases. This CDR3 region has 17 residues. CDR1 is LNHDA and CDR2 is SQIVND in the germline V gene (reference sequence). With 6 bases clipped from V and 1 base from J, the junction kept 8 bases outside the gene matches. CDR3 amino acids: CASRGLAEGTSYNEQFF. CDR3 DNA sequence: TGTGCCAGTAGGGGACTAGCGGAAGGAACGTCCTACAATGAGCAGTTCTTC.

The rearrangement joins TRBV5-4 to TRBJ1-1, with D tentatively TRBD1 (5 bases). V lost 1 base, J lost 5 bases, and 15 bases lay in between. The CDR3 loop spans 15 amino acids. Per germline, CDR1 SGHNT and CDR2 YYREEE (reference sequence). Here the CDR3 reads CASSLKYRGDTEAFF. The DNA for the CDR3 is TGTGCCAGCAGCTTGAAATATAGGGGAGATACTGAAGCTTTCTTT.

The chain is built from TRBV29-1 and TRBJ2-3; tentatively, D is TRBD2 (6 bases). The CDR3 totals 16 residues. Trimming shortened V by 2 bases and J by 0 bases, and 15 bases separated the two germline ends. Germline-derived CDR1 and CDR2 are SQVTM and ANQGSEA. The CDR3 sequence: CSVEIRIGTSTDTQYF. CDR3 nucleotides: TGCAGCGTTGAAATCCGGATCGGGACTAGCACAGATACGCAGTATTTT.

The rearrangement links TRBV2 to TRBJ1-2, with 9 bases matching TRBD1. Germline trimming cut 4 bases from V and 2 bases from J; bases unmatched to any gene: 5. Per the germline V gene, CDR1 is SNHLY and CDR2 is FYNNEI. There are 15 residues in the CDR3. CDR3 sequence reads: CASSVTGGTNYGYTF. Here the CDR3 DNA reads TGTGCCAGCAGTGTAACAGGGGGCACAAACTATGGCTACACCTTC. The variable domain in full, completed from reference TRBV2 and TRBJ1-2, reads EPEVTQTPSHQVTQMGQEVILRCVPISNHLYFYWYRQILGQKVEFLVSFYNNEISEKSEIFDDQFSVERPDGSNFTLKIRSTKLEDSAMYFCASSVTGGTNYGYTFGSGTRLTVV.